The 9 T cell receptor beta chains given below trace back to one sample, sequenced in a study of cytomegalovirus exposure and HLA in healthy donors. A multiplex PCR was run with 60 Vbeta primers and 13 Jbeta primers. Generated by immunoSEQ multiplex PCR, the TCRdb table keeps only in-frame clones and is missing some. In the table there are around 100,000 clones, 75% to 85% of which are singletons. The sample comprised PBMCs. Source of these receptors: a woman aged 18 to 35 in good health and CMV-seronegative.

The rearrangement uses TRBV11-2 and TRBJ2-7; D might be TRBD2 (6 bases). In germline, CDR1 is SGHAT, CDR2 FQNNGV. V lost 6 bases to trimming and J lost 5 bases, with 23 bases between them. The CDR3 totals 16 residues. The CDR3 loop is CASSSTSRRVVHEQYF. CDR3 DNA: TGTGCCAGCAGTTCTACCTCAAGGAGGGTCGTCCACGAGCAGTACTTC.

The chain combines TRBV28 with TRBJ2-1; maybe TRBD1 (7 bases). Germline V gene sequence: CDR1 MDHEN, CDR2 SYDVKM. V lost 3 bases, J lost 6 bases, and 12 bases lay in between. CDR3 length: 14 amino acids. CDR3 DNA sequence: TGTGCCAGCAGTTTCGGGACAGCGGGCAATGAGCAGTTCTTC. Translation gives CASSFGTAGNEQFF.

This sequence joins TRBV28 and TRBJ2-7, with TRBD1 as a possible D gene (6 bases). Germline CDR1 reads MDHEN; CDR2 reads SYDVKM. The CDR3 spans 13 residues. V was pared by 8 bases and J by 3 bases, with 14 bases between. The CDR3 spells CASETGLGYEQYF. DNA for the CDR3: TGTGCCAGCGAAACAGGGCTGGGCTACGAGCAGTACTTC.

The chain joins TRBV27 to TRBJ2-5; D perhaps matches TRBD2 (6 bases). CDR3 size: 11 residues. Germline CDR1 and CDR2: MNHEY and SMNVEV (reference sequence). The DNA of the CDR3 is TGTGCTAGTGGGAGGATAGAGACCCAGTACTTC. Protein sequence: CASGRIETQYF.

V gene TRBV7-9 combines with J gene TRBJ2-1; TRBD2 agrees at 15 bases. This CDR3 is built from 15 residues. Germline V gene sequence: CDR1 SEHNR, CDR2 FQNEAQ (reference sequence). V gave up 3 bases and J gave up 7 bases; unmatched junction bases: 1. The CDR3 here is CASSLGLAGGNEQFF. The CDR3 region has the DNA TGTGCCAGCAGCTTGGGACTAGCGGGGGGAAATGAGCAGTTCTTC. Full variable domain (missing parts from reference TRBV7-9 and TRBJ2-1): DTGVSQNPRHKITKRGQNVTFRCDPISEHNRLYWYRQTLGQGPEFLTYFQNEAQLEKSRLLSDRFSAERPKGSFSTLEIQRTEQGDSAMYLCASSLGLAGGNEQFFGPGTRLTVL.

The chain links TRBV5-8 to TRBJ1-6; 7 nucleotides align to TRBD1. Germline loops: CDR1 SGHTS, CDR2 YDEGEE. V was pared by 3 bases and J by 6 bases, with 9 bases of the junction left unmatched. The CDR3 totals 16 residues. The CDR3 DNA follows: TGTGCCAGCAGCTCCCAGCCGGGACAGACTAATTCACCCCTCCACTTT. Its translation: CASSSQPGQTNSPLHF. The entire variable domain, with the rest obtained from reference TRBV5-8 and TRBJ1-6, is as follows: EAGVTQSPTHLIKTRGQQATLRCSPISGHTSVYWYQQALGLGLQFLLWYDEGEERNRGNFPPRFSGRQFPNYSSELNVNALELEDSALYLCASSSQPGQTNSPLHFGNGTRLTVT.

The J gene is TRBJ2-1, the V gene TRBV4-3; 13 bases align to TRBD2. The CDR3 covers 17 residues. Germline V gives CDR1 LGHNA, CDR2 YSLEER. With 6 bases clipped from V and 8 bases from J, the junction kept 13 bases outside the gene matches. The CDR3 protein is CASSPSVLAGGVHEQFF. CDR3 sequence (DNA): TGCGCCAGCAGTCCCTCGGTACTAGCGGGAGGGGTACATGAGCAGTTCTTC.

The rearrangement links TRBV5-4 to TRBJ1-6; 11 bases fit TRBD1. This CDR3 spans 14 amino acids. The V and J ends lost 3 bases and 12 bases, in that order; junction bases with no gene match: 5. CDR1 and CDR2 from the germline V gene are SGHNT and YYREEE (reference sequence). CDR3 sequence reads: CASSSRTGGEPLHF. The CDR3 DNA reads as TGTGCCAGCAGCTCGAGGACAGGGGGCGAACCCCTCCACTTT.

The genes are TRBV27 and TRBJ2-3; 10 positions match TRBD1. CDR3 length equals 15 residues. CDR1 is MNHEY, CDR2 SMNVEV, per germline (reference sequence). After removal of 6 bases from V and 4 bases from J, the junction contained 7 bases not matched to a gene. The CDR3 bases are TGTGCCAGCAGCCTCCGGGACAGGGGTTCAGATACGCAGTATTTT. Residues: CASSLRDRGSDTQYF.